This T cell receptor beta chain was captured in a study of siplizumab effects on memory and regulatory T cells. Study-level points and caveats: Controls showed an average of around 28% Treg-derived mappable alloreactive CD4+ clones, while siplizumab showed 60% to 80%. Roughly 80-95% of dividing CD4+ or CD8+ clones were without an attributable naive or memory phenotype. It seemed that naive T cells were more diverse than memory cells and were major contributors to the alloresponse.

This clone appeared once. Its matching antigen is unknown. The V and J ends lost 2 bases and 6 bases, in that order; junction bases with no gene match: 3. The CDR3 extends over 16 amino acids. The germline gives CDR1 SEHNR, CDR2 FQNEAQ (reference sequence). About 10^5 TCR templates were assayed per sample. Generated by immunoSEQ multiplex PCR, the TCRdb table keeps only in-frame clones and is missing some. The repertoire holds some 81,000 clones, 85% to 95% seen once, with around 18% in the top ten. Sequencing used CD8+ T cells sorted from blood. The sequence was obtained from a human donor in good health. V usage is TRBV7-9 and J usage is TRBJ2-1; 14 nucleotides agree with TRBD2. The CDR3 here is CASSLPGLAGGNEQFF. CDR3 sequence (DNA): TGTGCCAGCAGCTTACCAGGACTAGCGGGAGGCAATGAGCAGTTCTTC.